The entry below gives a single T cell receptor beta chain sequence along with its context. Its antigen is currently unknown. These data are taken from a study of shared clonotypes between healthy human individuals. The assay was immunoSEQ multiplex PCR, and TCRdb's table has in-frame clones only and misses some. The table shows approximately 620,000 clones, with around 97% occurring only once. Germline V CDR1 and CDR2: SGHRS, YFSETQ. J was trimmed by 3 bases and V by 0 bases; bases with no gene match: 3. This CDR3 region has 14 residues. Whole-study findings and limits: The low donor count limited represented genetic and exposure-history diversity.

Sequenced input: naive CD4+ T cells sorted from blood. Noted subset: CD45RA+ positively selected. V and J are TRBV5-1 and TRBJ2-7; 7 positions match TRBD2. The TCR sequence derives from a woman aged 25 to 39 in good health. Here the CDR3 reads CASSLGTRVYEQYF. Here the CDR3 DNA reads TGCGCCAGCAGCTTGGGGACTAGGGTCTACGAGCAGTACTTC.